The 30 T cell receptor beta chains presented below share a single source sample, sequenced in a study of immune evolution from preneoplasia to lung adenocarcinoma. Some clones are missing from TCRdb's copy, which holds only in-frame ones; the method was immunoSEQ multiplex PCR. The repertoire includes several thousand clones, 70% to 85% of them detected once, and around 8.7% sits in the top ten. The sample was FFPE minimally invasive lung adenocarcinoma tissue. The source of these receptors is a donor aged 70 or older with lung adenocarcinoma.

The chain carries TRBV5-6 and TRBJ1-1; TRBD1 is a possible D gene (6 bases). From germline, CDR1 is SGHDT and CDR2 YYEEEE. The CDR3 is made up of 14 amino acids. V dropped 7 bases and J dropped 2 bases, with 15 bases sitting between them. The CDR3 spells CASELQGSNTEAFF. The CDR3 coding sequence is TGTGCCAGCGAGCTACAGGGAAGCAACACTGAAGCTTTCTTT.

Here the CDR3 reads CASSDNTGGPEAFF. CDR3 nucleotides: TGTGCCAGCAGTGATAATACAGGGGGCCCTGAAGCTTTCTTT. The chain has TRBV6-6 and TRBJ1-1; 9 bases align to TRBD1. V shed 5 bases and J 6 bases; nucleotides not matched to a gene: 7. The germline gives CDR1 MNHNY, CDR2 SVGAGI (reference sequence). This CDR3 spans 14 amino acids.

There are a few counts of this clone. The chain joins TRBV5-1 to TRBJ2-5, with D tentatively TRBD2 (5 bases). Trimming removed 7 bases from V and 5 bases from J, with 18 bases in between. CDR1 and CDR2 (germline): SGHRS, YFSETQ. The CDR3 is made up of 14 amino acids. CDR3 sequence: CASDVFPGGETQYF. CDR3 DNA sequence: TGCGCCAGCGACGTATTTCCCGGCGGGGAGACCCAGTACTTC.

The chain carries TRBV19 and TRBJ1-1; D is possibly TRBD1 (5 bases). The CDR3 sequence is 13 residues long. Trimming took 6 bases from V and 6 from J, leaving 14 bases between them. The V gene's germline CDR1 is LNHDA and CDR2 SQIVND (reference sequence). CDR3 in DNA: TGTGCCAGTAGCACCCGGGGCGACTCTGAAGCTTTCTTT. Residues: CASSTRGDSEAFF. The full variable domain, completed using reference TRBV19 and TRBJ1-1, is DGGITQSPKYLFRKEGQNVTLSCEQNLNHDAMYWYRQDPGQGLRLIYYSQIVNDFQKGDIAEGYSVSREKKESFPLTVTSAQKNPTAFYLCASSTRGDSEAFFGQGTRLTVV.

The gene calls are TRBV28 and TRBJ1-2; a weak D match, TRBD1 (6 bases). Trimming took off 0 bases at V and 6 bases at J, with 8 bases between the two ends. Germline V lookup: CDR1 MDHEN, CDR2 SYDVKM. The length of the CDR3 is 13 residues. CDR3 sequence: CASSLWGADGYTF. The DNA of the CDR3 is TGTGCCAGCAGTTTATGGGGGGCTGATGGCTACACCTTC.

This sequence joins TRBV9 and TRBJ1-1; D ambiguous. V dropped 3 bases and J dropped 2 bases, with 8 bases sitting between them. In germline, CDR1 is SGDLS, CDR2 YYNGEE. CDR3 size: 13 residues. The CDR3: CASSERDNTEAFF. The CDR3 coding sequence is TGTGCCAGCAGCGAACGTGACAACACTGAAGCTTTCTTT.

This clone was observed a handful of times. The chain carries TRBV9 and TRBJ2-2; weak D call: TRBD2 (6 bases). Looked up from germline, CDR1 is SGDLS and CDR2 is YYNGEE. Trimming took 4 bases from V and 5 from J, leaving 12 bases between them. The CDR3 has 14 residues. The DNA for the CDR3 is TGTGCCAGCAGCCTTAGGGGAGGAACCGGGGAGCTGTTTTTT. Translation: CASSLRGGTGELFF.

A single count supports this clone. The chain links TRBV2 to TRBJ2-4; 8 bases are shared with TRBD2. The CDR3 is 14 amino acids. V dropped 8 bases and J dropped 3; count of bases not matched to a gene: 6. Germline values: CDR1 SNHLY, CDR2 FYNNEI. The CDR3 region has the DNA TGTGCCAGCTTGGGTGGGACTAGCAAAAACATTCAGTACTTC. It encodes CASLGGTSKNIQYF.

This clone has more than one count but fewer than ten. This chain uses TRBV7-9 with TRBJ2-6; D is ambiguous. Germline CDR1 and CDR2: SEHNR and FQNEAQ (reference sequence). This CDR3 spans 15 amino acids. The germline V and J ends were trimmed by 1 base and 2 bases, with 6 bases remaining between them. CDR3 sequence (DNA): TGTGCCAGCAGCTTAGTAGGGACTGGGGCCAACGTCCTGACTTTC. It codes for CASSLVGTGANVLTF.

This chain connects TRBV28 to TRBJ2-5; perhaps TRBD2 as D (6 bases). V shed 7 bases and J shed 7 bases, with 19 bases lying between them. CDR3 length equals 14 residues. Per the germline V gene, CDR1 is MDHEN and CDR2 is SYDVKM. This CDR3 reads CASTPRARGGTQYF. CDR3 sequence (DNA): TGTGCCAGCACCCCACGCGCCCGGGGAGGGACCCAGTACTTC.

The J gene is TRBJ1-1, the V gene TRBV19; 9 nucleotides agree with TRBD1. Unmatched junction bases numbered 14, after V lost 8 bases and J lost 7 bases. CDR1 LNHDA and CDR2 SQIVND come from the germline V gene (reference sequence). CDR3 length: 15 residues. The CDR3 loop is CASLSPRQGGGEAFF. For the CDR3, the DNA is TGTGCCAGTCTTTCTCCCCGACAGGGGGGAGGTGAAGCTTTCTTT.

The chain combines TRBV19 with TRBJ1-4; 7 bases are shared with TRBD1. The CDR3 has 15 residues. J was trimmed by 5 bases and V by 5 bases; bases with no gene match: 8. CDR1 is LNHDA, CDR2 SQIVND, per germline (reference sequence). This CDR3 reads CASSLQGLINEKLFF. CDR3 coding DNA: TGTGCCAGTAGTTTACAGGGGCTGATCAATGAAAAACTGTTTTTT.

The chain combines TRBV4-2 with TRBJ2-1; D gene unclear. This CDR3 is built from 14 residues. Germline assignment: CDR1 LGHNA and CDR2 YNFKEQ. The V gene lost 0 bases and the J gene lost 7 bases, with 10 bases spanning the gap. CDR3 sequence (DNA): TGTGCCAGCAGCCAAGATTACGCGCGGAATGAGCAGTTCTTC. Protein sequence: CASSQDYARNEQFF.

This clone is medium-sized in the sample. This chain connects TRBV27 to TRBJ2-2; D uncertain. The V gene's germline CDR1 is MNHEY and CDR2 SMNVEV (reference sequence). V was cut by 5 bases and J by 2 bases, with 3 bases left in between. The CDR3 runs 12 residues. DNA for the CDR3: TGTGCCAGCAGTCAAAACACCGGGGAGCTGTTTTTT. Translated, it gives CASSQNTGELFF.

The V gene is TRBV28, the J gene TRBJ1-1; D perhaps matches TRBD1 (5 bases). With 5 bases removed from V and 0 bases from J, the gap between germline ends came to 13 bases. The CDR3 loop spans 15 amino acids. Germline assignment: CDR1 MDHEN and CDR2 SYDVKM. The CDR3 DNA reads TGTGCCAGCAGTCAATGGGGGGAGTTGAACACTGAAGCTTTCTTT. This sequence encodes CASSQWGELNTEAFF.

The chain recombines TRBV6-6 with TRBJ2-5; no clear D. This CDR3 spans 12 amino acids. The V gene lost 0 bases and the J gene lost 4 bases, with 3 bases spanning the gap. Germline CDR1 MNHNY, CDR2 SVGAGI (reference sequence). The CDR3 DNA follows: TGTGCCAGCAGTTACTCACTAGAGACCCAGTACTTC. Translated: CASSYSLETQYF.

Here the CDR3 DNA reads TGTGCCAGCTCCGCCGACGGGGCCGTAGGTCAGCCCCAGCATTTT. Translation gives CASSADGAVGQPQHF. The chain has TRBV18 and TRBJ1-5; weak D call: TRBD1 (5 bases). Per germline, CDR1 KGHSH and CDR2 LQKENI. The length of the CDR3 is 15 residues. V lost 6 bases and J lost 6, with 18 bases in between.

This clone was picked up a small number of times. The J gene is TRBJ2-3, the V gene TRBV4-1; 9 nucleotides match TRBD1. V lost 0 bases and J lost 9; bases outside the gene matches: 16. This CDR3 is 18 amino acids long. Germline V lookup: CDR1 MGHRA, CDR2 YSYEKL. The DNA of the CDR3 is TGCGCCAGCAGCCAAGACCCTAGGCGGGACAGGGTATATGGGACGCAGTATTTT. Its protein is CASSQDPRRDRVYGTQYF.

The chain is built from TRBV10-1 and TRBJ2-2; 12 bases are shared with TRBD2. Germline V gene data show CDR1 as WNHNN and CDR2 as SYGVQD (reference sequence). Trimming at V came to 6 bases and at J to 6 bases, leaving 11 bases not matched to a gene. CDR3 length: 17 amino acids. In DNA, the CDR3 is TGCGCCAGCAGCGACAGTCTAGCGGGAGGGCCAGCCGGGGAGCTGTTTTTT. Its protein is CASSDSLAGGPAGELFF.

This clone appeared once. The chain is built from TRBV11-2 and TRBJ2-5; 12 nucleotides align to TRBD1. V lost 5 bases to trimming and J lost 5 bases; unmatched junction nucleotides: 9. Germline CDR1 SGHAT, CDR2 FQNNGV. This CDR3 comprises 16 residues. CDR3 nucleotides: TGTGCCAGCAGCATCGGGACAGGGGGCCCTCACGAGACCCAGTACTTC. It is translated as CASSIGTGGPHETQYF. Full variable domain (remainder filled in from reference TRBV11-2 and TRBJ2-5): EAGVAQSPRYKIIEKRQSVAFWCNPISGHATLYWYQQILGQGPKLLIQFQNNGVVDDSQLPKDRFSAERLKGVDSTLKIQPAKLEDSAVYLCASSIGTGGPHETQYFGPGTRLLVL.

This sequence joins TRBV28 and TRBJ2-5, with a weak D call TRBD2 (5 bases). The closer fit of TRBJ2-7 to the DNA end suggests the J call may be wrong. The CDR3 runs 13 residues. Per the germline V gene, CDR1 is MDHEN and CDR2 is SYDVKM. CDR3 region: CASSSLPAGEQYF. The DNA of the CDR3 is TGTGCCAGCAGTTCCCTGCCGGCGGGCGAGCAGTACTTC.

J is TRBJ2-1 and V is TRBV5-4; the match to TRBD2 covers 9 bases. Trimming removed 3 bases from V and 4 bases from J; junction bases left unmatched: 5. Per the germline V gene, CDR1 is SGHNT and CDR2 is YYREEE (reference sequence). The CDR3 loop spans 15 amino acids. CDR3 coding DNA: TGTGCCAGCAGCTCCGCGGGAGGGGATTACAATGAGCAGTTCTTC. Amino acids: CASSSAGGDYNEQFF.

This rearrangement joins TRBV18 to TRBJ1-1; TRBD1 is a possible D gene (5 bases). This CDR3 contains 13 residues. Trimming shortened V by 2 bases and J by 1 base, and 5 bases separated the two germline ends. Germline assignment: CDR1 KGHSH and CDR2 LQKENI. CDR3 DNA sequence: TGTGCCAGCTCACCAACAGGGAACACTGAAGCTTTCTTT. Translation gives CASSPTGNTEAFF. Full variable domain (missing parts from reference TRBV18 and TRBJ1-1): NAGVMQNPRHLVRRRGQEARLRCSPMKGHSHVYWYRQLPEEGLKFMVYLQKENIIDESGMPKERFSAEFPKEGPSILRIQQVVRGDSAAYFCASSPTGNTEAFFGQGTRLTVV.

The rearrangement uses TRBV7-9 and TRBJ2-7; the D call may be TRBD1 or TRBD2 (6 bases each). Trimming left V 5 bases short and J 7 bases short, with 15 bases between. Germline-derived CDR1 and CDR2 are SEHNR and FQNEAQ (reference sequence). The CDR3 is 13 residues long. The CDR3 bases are TGTGCCAGCAGCCCGCAAGAGGGGGGTGAGCAGTACTTC. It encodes CASSPQEGGEQYF.

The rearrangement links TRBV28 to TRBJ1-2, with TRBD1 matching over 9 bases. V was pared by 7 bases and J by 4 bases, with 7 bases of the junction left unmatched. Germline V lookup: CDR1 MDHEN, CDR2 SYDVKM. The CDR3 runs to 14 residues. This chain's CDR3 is CASTQGTGTYGYTF. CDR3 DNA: TGTGCCAGCACCCAAGGGACAGGGACCTATGGCTACACCTTC.

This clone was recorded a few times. The CDR3 DNA sequence: TGCGCCAGCAGCTTGGATCTAGCGGGAGGAGGAGAGACCCAGTACTTC. Translated, it gives CASSLDLAGGGETQYF. The gene calls are TRBV5-1 and TRBJ2-5; 11 bases line up with TRBD2. The CDR3 length is 16 residues. Germline CDR1 reads SGHRS; CDR2 reads YFSETQ. The V segment lost 0 bases and the J segment 4 bases; nucleotides outside the gene matches: 5.

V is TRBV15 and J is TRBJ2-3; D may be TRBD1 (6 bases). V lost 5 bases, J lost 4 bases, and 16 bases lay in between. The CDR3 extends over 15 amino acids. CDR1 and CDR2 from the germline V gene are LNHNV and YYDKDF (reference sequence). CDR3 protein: CATSANQGTADTQYF. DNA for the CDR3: TGTGCCACCAGCGCAAACCAGGGGACCGCAGATACGCAGTATTTT.

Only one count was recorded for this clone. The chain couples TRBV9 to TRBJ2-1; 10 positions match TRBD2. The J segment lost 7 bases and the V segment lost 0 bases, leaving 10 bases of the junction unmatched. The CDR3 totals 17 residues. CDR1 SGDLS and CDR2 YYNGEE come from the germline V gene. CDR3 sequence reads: CASSVGSSGSTANEQFF. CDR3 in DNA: TGTGCCAGCAGCGTAGGTTCTAGCGGGAGTACGGCAAATGAGCAGTTCTTC. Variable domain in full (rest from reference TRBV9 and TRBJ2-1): DSGVTQTPKHLITATGQRVTLRCSPRSGDLSVYWYQQSLDQGLQFLIQYYNGEERAKGNILERFSAQQFPDLHSELNLSSLELGDSALYFCASSVGSSGSTANEQFFGPGTRLTVL.

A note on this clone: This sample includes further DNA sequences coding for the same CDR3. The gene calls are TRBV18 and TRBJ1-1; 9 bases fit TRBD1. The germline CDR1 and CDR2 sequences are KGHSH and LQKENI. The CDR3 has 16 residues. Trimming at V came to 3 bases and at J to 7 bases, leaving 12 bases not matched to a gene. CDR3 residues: CASSPQEYTGGLEAFF. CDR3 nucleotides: TGTGCCAGCTCACCCCAGGAATACACAGGGGGCCTTGAAGCTTTCTTT.

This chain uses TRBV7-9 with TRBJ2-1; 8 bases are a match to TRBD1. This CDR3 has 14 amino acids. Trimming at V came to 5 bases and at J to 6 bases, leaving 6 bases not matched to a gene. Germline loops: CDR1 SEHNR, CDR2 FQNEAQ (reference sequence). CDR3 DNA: TGTGCCAGCAGCGCCTTGACAGGGGCCAATGAGCAGTTCTTC. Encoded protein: CASSALTGANEQFF.